The clone carrying this T cell receptor beta chain came up once. Its antigen is still unknown. V shed 3 bases, J shed 4 bases, and the junction held 13 bases outside the gene matches. CDR1 is SGHAT and CDR2 is FQNNGV in the germline V gene. This CDR3 contains 17 residues. The data derive from a study of T cells in localized non-small cell lung cancer. Findings and limits, study-wide: Among blood samples, higher T cell density accompanied longer overall survival.

Produced via immunoSEQ multiplex PCR; TCRdb's table is partial and in-frame only. This sample has some 30,000 clones, with just under 80% found just once. The specimen comprised peripheral blood, sampled before any cancer treatment. The gene calls are TRBV11-2 and TRBJ2-7; TRBD1 agrees at 9 bases. The origin of this receptor is a male donor at least 60 years old with stage II squamous cell lung carcinoma. This CDR3 reads CASSFTFSGTGKYEQYF. The CDR3 region has the DNA TGTGCCAGCAGCTTCACATTTTCCGGGACAGGGAAGTACGAGCAGTACTTC.